This TCR beta chain was retrieved from a study of cytomegalovirus exposure and HLA in healthy donors. V lost 2 bases, J lost 5 bases, and 18 bases lay in between. The CDR3 contains 17 residues. CDR1 is MGHRA and CDR2 is YSYEKL in the germline V gene. In regard to this clone: Its antigen is not known.

Study-wide points: Among the sequence variants, a highly shared cluster was likely an artifact of sequencing.

60 Vbeta and 13 Jbeta primers were used in PCR. Sequencing was performed with immunoSEQ multiplex PCR; in TCRdb, only in-frame clones are kept and a portion is missing. In the table there are fewer than 200,000 clones, approximately 78% of which are singletons. The gene calls are TRBV4-1 and TRBJ1-4; a weak D match, TRBD1 (5 bases). The sample was PBMCs. This sequence was found in a human donor in good health. The CDR3 bases are TGCGCCAGCAGCCAACTGCGTGGGGGGACGGGGAATGAAAAACTGTTTTTT. The encoded protein is CASSQLRGGTGNEKLFF.